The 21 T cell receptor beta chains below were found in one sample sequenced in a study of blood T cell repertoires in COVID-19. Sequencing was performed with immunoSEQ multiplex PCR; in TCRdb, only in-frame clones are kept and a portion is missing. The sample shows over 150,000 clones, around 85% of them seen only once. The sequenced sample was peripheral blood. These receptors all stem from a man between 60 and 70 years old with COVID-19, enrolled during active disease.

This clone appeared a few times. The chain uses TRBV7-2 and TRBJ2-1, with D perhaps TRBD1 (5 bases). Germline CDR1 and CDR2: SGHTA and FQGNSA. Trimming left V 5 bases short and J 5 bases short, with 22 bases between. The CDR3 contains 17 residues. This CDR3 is CASSPQGSPAVNNEQFF. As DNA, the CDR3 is TGTGCCAGCAGCCCCCAGGGAAGCCCTGCGGTCAACAATGAGCAGTTCTTC.

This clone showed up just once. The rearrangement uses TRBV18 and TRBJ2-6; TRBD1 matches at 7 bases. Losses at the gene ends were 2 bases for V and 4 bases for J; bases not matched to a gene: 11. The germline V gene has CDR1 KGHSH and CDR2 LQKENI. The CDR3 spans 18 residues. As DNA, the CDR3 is TGTGCCAGCTCACCAGAGGACAGGAGTGTTATCGGGGCCAACGTCCTGACTTTC. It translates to CASSPEDRSVIGANVLTF.

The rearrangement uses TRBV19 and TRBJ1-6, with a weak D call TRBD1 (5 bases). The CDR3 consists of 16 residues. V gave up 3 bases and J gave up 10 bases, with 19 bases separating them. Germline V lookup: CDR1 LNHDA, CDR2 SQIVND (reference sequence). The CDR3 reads CASSMRGTNDRSPLHF. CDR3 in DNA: TGTGCCAGTAGTATGCGGGGGACCAATGATCGATCACCCCTCCACTTT.

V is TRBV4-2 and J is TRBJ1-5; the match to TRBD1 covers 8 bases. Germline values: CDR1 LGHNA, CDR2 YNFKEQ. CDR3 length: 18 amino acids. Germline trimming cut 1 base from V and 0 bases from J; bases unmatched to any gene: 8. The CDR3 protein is CASSQVGTGYYSNQPQHF. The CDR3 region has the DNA TGTGCCAGCAGCCAAGTTGGGACAGGCTATTATAGCAATCAGCCCCAGCATTTT.

The CDR3 loop is CASSQDLDTRGEKLFF. CDR3 DNA sequence: TGTGCCAGCAGCCAAGATTTGGACACGCGGGGTGAAAAACTGTTTTTT. V usage is TRBV4-2 and J usage is TRBJ1-4; D is possibly TRBD1 (5 bases). The CDR3 spans 16 residues. Per germline, CDR1 LGHNA and CDR2 YNFKEQ. V shed 0 bases and J shed 7 bases, with 15 bases lying between them.

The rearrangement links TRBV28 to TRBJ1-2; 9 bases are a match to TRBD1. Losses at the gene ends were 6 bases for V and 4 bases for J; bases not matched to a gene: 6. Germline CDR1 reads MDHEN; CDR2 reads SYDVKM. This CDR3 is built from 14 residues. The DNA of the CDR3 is TGTGCCAGCAGGGCACAGGGGGCTCGCTATGGCTACACCTTC. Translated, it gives CASRAQGARYGYTF.

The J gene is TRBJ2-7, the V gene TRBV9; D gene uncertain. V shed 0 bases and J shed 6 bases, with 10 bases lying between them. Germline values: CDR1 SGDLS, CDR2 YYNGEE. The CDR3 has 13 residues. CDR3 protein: CASSVVSSAEQYF. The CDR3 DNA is TGTGCCAGCAGCGTAGTTTCCAGCGCCGAGCAGTACTTC.

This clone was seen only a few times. The DNA of the CDR3 is TGTGCCAGCAGTTCCGTATTCTTGGGACTAGCGGGATATGAGCAGTTCTTC. Translated, it gives CASSSVFLGLAGYEQFF. V gene TRBV6-2 or TRBV6-3 combines with J gene TRBJ2-1, with 13 positions matching TRBD2. Germline V gene lookup returns CDR1 MNHEY and CDR2 SVGEGT. V was clipped by 4 bases and J by 8 bases; unmatched bases: 11. The CDR3 has 17 residues.

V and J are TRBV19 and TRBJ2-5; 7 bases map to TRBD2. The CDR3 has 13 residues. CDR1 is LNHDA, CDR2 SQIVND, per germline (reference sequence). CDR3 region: CASGAGRQETQYF. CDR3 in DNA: TGTGCGAGCGGGGCGGGACGTCAAGAGACCCAGTACTTC.

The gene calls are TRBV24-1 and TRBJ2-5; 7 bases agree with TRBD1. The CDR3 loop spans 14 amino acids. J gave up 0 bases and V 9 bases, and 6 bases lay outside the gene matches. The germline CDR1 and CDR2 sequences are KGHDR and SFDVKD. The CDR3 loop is CATSDRPDQETQYF. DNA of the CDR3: TGTGCCACCTCGGACAGGCCTGACCAAGAGACCCAGTACTTC.

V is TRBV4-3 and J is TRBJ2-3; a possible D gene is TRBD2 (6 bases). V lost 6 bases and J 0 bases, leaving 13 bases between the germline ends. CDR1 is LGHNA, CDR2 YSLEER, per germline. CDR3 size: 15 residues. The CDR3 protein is CASRDYDTSTDTQYF. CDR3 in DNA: TGCGCCAGCAGGGACTATGATACTAGCACAGATACGCAGTATTTT.

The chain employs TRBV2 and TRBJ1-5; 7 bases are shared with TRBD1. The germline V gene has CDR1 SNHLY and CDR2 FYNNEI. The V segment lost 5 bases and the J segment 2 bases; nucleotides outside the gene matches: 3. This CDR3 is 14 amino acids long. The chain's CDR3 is CASSYDRGNQPQHF. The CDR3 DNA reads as TGTGCCAGCAGTTATGACAGGGGCAATCAGCCCCAGCATTTT.

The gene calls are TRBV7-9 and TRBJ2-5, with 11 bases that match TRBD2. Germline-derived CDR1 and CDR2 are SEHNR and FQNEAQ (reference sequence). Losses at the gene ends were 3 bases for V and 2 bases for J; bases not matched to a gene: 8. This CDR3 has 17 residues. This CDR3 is CASSFPGTSGPQETQYF. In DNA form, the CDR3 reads TGTGCCAGCAGCTTTCCCGGGACTAGCGGACCACAAGAGACCCAGTACTTC.

In DNA, the CDR3 is TGTGCCAGCAGTGGGTTGCGGGGGGGCAACTATGGCTACACCTTC. As protein: CASSGLRGGNYGYTF. The chain links TRBV28 to TRBJ1-2; the D gene is possibly TRBD1 (6 bases). This CDR3 is 15 amino acids long. Trimming cost V 5 bases and J 2 bases, with 15 bases left between them. CDR1 and CDR2 from the germline V gene are MDHEN and SYDVKM.

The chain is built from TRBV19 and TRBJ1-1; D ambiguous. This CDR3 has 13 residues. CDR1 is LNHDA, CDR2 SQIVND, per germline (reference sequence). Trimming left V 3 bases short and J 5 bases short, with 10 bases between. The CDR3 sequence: CASSILLGTEAFF. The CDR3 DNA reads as TGTGCCAGTAGTATCCTTCTCGGGACTGAAGCTTTCTTT.

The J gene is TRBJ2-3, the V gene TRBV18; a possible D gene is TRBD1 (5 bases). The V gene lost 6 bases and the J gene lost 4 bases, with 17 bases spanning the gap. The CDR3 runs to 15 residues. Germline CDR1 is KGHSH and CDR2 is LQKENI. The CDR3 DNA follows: TGTGCCAGCTCCCCTTTCCAGGGTGGCGCAGATACGCAGTATTTT. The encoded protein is CASSPFQGGADTQYF.

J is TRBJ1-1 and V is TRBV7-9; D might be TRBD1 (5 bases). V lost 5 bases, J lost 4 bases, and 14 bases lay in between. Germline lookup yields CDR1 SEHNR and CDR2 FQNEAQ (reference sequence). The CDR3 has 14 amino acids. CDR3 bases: TGTGCCAGCAGCGCTTCCGGGACTTTCACTGAAGCTTTCTTT. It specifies CASSASGTFTEAFF. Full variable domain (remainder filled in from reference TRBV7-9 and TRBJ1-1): DTGVSQNPRHKITKRGQNVTFRCDPISEHNRLYWYRQTLGQGPEFLTYFQNEAQLEKSRLLSDRFSAERPKGSFSTLEIQRTEQGDSAMYLCASSASGTFTEAFFGQGTRLTVV.

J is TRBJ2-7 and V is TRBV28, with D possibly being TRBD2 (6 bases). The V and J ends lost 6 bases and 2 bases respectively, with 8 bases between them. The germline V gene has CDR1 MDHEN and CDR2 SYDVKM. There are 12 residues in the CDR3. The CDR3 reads CASRLAPYEQYF. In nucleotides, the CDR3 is TGTGCCAGCAGGCTAGCGCCCTACGAGCAGTACTTC.

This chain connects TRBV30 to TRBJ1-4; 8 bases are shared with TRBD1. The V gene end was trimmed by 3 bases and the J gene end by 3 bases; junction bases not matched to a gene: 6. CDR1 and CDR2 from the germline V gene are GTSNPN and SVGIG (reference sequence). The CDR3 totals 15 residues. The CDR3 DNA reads TGTGCCTGGAGCGCAACAGGGGGAGCTAATGAAAAACTGTTTTTT. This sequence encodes CAWSATGGANEKLFF.

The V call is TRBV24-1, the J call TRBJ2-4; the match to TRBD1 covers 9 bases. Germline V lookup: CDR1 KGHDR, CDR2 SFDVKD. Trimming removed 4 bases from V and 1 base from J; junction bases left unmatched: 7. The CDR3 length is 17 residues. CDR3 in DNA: TGTGCCACCAGTGACGCAACAGGGGGCTTGGCCAAAAACATTCAGTACTTC. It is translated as CATSDATGGLAKNIQYF.

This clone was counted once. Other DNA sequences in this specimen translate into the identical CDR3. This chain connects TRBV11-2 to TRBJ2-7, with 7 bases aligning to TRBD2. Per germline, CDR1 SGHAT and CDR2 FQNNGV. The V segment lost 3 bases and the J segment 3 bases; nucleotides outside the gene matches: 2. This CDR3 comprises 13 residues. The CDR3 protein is CASSFGGSYEQYF. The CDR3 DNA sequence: TGTGCCAGCAGCTTTGGCGGGAGCTACGAGCAGTACTTC.